This record concerns one T cell receptor (beta chain) sequence. Germline loops: CDR1 LNHDA, CDR2 SQIVND (reference sequence). The V and J ends lost 5 bases and 0 bases respectively, with 10 bases between them. The CDR3 sequence is 14 residues long. Repertoires were generated with immunoSEQ multiplex PCR, while TCRdb's copy carries only in-frame clones and drops some. The sample holds approximately 220,000 clones, approximately 85% seen once. This specimen belongs to a study of blood T cell repertoires in COVID-19. The sample consisted of peripheral blood. The chain combines TRBV19 with TRBJ1-1; D might be TRBD1 (5 bases). The TCR was taken from a woman aged 70-85 years with acute or convalescent COVID-19. CDR3 coding DNA: TGTGCCAGTAGTCCAGGGCAAATGAACACTGAAGCTTTCTTT. Amino acid sequence: CASSPGQMNTEAFF.